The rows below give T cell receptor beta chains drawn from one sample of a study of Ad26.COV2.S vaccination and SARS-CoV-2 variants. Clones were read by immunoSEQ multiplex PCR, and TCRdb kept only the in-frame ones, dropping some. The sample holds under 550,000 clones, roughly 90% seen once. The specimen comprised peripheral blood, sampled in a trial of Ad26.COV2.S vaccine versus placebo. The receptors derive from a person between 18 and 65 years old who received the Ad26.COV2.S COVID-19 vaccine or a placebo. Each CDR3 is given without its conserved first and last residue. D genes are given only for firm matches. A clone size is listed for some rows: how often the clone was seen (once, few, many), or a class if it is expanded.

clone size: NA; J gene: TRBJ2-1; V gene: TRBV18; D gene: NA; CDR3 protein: ASSPPLSANEQF
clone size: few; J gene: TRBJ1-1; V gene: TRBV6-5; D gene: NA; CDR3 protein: ASSYSIGTEAF
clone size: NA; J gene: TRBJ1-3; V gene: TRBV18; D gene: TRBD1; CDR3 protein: ASSPSTGVGNTIY
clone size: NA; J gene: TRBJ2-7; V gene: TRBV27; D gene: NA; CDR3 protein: ASSFEGSSYEQY
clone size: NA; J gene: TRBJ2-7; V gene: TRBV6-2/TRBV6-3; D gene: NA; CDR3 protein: ASRYPGEQY
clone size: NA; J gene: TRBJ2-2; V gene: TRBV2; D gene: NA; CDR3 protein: ASLHGELF
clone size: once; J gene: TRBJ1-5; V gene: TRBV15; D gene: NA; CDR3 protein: ATSRDLSSFWGEQPQH
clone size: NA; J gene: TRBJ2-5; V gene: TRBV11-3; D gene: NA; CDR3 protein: ASSLRGRAQETQY
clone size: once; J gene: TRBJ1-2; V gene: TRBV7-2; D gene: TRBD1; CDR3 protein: ASSSGQGYGYT
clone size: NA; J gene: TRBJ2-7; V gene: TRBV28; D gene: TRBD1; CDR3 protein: ASREQGTSYEQY
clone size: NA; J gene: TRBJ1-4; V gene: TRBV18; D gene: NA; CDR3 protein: ASSPPGQDNEKLF
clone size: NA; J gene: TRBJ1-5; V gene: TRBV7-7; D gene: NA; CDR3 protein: ASSPDRALGQPQH
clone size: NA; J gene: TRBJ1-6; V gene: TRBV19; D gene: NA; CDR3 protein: ASRSGVTPLH
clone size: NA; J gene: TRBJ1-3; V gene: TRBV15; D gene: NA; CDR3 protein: ATRAWGSGNTIY
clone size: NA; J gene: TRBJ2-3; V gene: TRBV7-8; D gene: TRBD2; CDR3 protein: ASSLERGVTDTQY
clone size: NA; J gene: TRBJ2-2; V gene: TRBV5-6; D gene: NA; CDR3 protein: ASSLEPGLTNTGELF
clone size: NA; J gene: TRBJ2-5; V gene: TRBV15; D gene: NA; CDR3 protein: ATSRGLEGYQETQY
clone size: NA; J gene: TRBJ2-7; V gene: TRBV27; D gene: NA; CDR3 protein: ASSLSGMDVAGNRGGEKYEQY
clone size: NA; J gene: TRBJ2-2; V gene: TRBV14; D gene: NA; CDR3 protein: ASSQYGDNTGELF
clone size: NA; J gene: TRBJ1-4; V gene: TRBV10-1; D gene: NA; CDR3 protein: ASSQGTNEKLF
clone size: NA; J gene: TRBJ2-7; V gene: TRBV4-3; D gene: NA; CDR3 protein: ASSQDRGGGRGGYEQY
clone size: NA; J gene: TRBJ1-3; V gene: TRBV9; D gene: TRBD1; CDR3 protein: ASSGQSFEEGASGNTIY
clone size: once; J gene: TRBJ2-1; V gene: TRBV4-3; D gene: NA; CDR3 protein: ASSPDAPPYNEQF
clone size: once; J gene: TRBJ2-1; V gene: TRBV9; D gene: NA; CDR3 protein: ASSVGPNREFYNEQF
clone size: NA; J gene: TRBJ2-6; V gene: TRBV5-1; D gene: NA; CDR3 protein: ASSLAWQGSGANVLT
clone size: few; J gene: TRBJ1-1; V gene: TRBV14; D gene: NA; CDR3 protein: ASSQVGTANTEAF
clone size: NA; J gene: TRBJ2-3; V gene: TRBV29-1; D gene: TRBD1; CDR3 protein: SVGQERTDTQY
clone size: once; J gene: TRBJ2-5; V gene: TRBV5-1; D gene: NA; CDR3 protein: ASSLGVSSETQY
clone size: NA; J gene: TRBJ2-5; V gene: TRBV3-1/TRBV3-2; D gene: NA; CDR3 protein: ASSQDSLGGETQY
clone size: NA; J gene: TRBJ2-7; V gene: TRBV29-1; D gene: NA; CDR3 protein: SVEEGRYEQY
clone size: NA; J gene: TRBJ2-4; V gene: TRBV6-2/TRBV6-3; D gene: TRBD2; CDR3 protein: ASSLTRLAGRLAKNIQY
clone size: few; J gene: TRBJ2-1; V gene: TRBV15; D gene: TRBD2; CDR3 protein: ATSGGAGTSGLFRSYNEQF
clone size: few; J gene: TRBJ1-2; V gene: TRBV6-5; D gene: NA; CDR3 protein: ASSYSAGVNYGYT
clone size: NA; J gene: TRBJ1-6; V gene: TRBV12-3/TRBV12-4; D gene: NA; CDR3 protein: ASSFLNSPLH
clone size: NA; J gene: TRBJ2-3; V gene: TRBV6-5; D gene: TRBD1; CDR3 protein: ASSYSGTAIDTQY
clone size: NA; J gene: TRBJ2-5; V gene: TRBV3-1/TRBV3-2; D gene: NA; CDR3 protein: ASSQERDGKTQY
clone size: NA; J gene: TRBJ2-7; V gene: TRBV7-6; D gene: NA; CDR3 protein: ASSHENHYEQY
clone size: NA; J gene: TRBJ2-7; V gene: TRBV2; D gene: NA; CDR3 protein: ASSVLQEQY
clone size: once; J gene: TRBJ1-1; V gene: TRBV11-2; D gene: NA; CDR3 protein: ASSSSQVEAF
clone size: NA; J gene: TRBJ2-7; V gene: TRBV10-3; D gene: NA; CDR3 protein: AISESRYSGGEQY
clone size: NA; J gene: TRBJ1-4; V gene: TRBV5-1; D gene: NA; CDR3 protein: ASSLGVSGEKLF
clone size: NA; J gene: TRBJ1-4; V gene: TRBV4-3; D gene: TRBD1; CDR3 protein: ASSQDGPGGDEKLF
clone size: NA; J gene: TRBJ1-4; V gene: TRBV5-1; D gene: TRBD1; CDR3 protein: ASSLAETGNEKLF
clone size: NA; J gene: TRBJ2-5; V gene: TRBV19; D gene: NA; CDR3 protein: ASSIDPQGWETQY
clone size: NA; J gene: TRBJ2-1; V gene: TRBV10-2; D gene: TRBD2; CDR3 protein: ASSRTSDIWGNEQF
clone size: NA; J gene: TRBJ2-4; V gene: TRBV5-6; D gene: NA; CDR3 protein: ASSLRAGLDIQY
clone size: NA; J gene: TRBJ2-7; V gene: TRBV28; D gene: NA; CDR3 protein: ASSPRSGFPYEQY
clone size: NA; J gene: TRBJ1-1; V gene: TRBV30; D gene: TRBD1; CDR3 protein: AWSVYGTGGTAF
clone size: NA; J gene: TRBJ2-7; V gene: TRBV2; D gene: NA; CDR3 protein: ASSEANRFAYEQY